Reported below is one TCR beta chain. The germline V and J ends were trimmed by 8 bases and 7 bases, with 21 bases remaining between them. The CDR3 spans 15 residues. Germline CDR1 and CDR2: SEHNR and FQNEAQ (reference sequence). This sample's RNA came from whole unsorted tissue. Three rounds of nested PCR, following a modified ARM-PCR protocol, produced the TCRbeta library. TCRdb reprocessed the multiplex PCR reads via MiXCR and lists one record per CDR3 protein. The repertoire includes tens of thousands of distinct CDR3 sequences, 72% of them detected once, and around 9.6% sits in the top ten. This sample stems from a study of tumor and adjacent non-tumor tissue in lung cancer.

The source material was lung tumor tissue. The clonotype was recovered from a middle-aged woman with non-small cell lung cancer. This chain links TRBV7-9 with TRBJ2-1; TRBD2 is a possible D gene (6 bases). CDR3: CASSSQGGDGNEQFF. The DNA for the CDR3 is TGTGCCAGCTCCTCGCAAGGAGGGGACGGGAATGAGCAGTTCTTC.